The 17 T cell receptor beta chains listed next were all sequenced from one sample in a study of EBV T-cell therapy then PD-1 blockade in nasopharyngeal carcinoma. The treatment here: AdE1-LMPpoly-expanded autologous EBV-specific T-cell therapy followed by anti-PD-1 nivolumab. Profiled with immunoSEQ multiplex PCR; TCRdb holds only in-frame clones, not every one. The sample consists of some 19,000 clones, approximately 88% of them appearing once. For these TCRs, the target antigens are not known. The material was CD8+ T cells from blood, obtained around day 30 from a patient whose treatment included autologous EBV-specific T cells and nivolumab. Every receptor here comes from a man aged 35 to 55 with nasopharyngeal carcinoma.

This clone was recorded once. The V and J genes are TRBV7-8 and TRBJ1-1; 7 nucleotides line up with TRBD1. Germline V CDR1 and CDR2: SGHVS, FQNEAQ. The CDR3 covers 17 residues. The V and J ends lost 4 bases and 2 bases, in that order; junction bases with no gene match: 13. This CDR3 is CASSWVTEGTVNTEAFF. In DNA, the CDR3 is TGTGCCAGCAGCTGGGTGACCGAGGGGACAGTCAACACTGAAGCTTTCTTT.

This clone was recorded only once. The chain uses TRBV27 and TRBJ2-3; D is possibly TRBD2 (5 bases). The CDR3 has 13 residues. Germline CDR1 is MNHEY and CDR2 is SMNVEV (reference sequence). Trimming took off 5 bases at V and 5 bases at J, with 11 bases between the two ends. The CDR3 DNA reads TGTGCCAGCAGTCCACACCGGGGAGATACGCAGTATTTT. Translating it yields CASSPHRGDTQYF.

The rearrangement uses TRBV19 and TRBJ2-3; 8 positions agree with TRBD1. After removal of 3 bases from V and 3 bases from J, the junction contained 5 bases not matched to a gene. Germline lookup yields CDR1 LNHDA and CDR2 SQIVND (reference sequence). The CDR3 has 15 residues. The CDR3 nucleotides read TGTGCCAGTAGTATCCGGGACAGGAGGACAGATACGCAGTATTTT. Encoded protein: CASSIRDRRTDTQYF.

The chain links TRBV28 to TRBJ1-2, with D possibly TRBD1 on 5 matching bases. The length of the CDR3 is 16 residues. Germline values: CDR1 MDHEN, CDR2 SYDVKM. Trimming shortened V by 6 bases and J by 4 bases, and 21 bases separated the two germline ends. This chain's CDR3 is CASSTIDSLWGYGYTF. DNA for the CDR3: TGTGCCAGCAGCACAATAGACAGTCTCTGGGGCTATGGCTACACCTTC.

The chain employs TRBV7-9 and TRBJ1-3, with a weak D call TRBD1 (5 bases). The germline V gene encodes CDR1 SEHNR and CDR2 FQNEAQ (reference sequence). This CDR3 is built from 17 residues. V dropped 3 bases and J dropped 2 bases, with 17 bases sitting between them. CDR3 nucleotide sequence: TGTGCCAGCAGCTTCACTTCCGGGACGTTTCCTGGAAACACCATATATTTT. It encodes CASSFTSGTFPGNTIYF.

The chain links TRBV7-9 to TRBJ1-2, with D uncertain. CDR3 length: 12 residues. Germline V gene sequence: CDR1 SEHNR, CDR2 FQNEAQ (reference sequence). The V end lost 8 bases, the J end lost 2 bases, and 9 bases lay between the germline ends. The CDR3 sequence is CASGGENYGYTF. The CDR3 DNA reads as TGTGCCAGCGGTGGGGAAAACTATGGCTACACCTTC. Full variable domain (missing parts from reference TRBV7-9 and TRBJ1-2): DTGVSQNPRHKITKRGQNVTFRCDPISEHNRLYWYRQTLGQGPEFLTYFQNEAQLEKSRLLSDRFSAERPKGSFSTLEIQRTEQGDSAMYLCASGGENYGYTFGSGTRLTVV.

The chain uses TRBV4-3 and TRBJ2-7; D unclear. V was clipped by 1 base and J by 6 bases, with 13 bases between them. The CDR3 contains 14 residues. CDR1 is LGHNA and CDR2 is YSLEER in the germline V gene. This CDR3 reads CASSQALGLGEQYF. In nucleotides, the CDR3 is TGCGCCAGCAGCCAAGCCCTCGGCCTGGGCGAGCAGTACTTC.

The rearrangement links TRBV23-1 to TRBJ2-7; 7 nucleotides agree with TRBD1. TRBV23-1 is noted as an ORF with a role that remains uncertain. Trimming took 1 base from V and 2 from J; bases not matched to a gene: 17. This CDR3 contains 19 residues. As DNA, the CDR3 is TGCGCCAGCAGTCAATGGGACAGACTCTTACCTACTCTTACCTACGAGCAGTACTTC. Its protein is CASSQWDRLLPTLTYEQYF.

This clone came up a few times. The chain links TRBV5-5 to TRBJ2-1; D remains unclear. CDR1 SGHKS and CDR2 YYEKEE come from the germline V gene (reference sequence). This CDR3 comprises 16 residues. V lost 1 base and J lost 0, with 11 bases in between. CDR3 residues: CASSLFPDISYNEQFF. DNA for the CDR3: TGTGCCAGCAGCTTGTTCCCGGATATCTCCTACAATGAGCAGTTCTTC. The full variable domain, with the rest looked up from reference TRBV5-5 and TRBJ2-1, is DAGVTQSPTHLIKTRGQQVTLRCSPISGHKSVSWYQQVLGQGPQFIFQYYEKEERGRGNFPDRFSARQFPNYSSELNVNALLLGDSALYLCASSLFPDISYNEQFFGPGTRLTVL.

The J gene is TRBJ1-2, the V gene TRBV29-1; 7 bases map to TRBD1. The CDR3 is 12 residues long. Germline assignment: CDR1 SQVTM and CDR2 ANQGSEA. V gave up 0 bases and J gave up 7 bases; unmatched junction bases: 2. In DNA form, the CDR3 reads TGCAGCGTTGAAGAGACAGGGTTTGGCTACACCTTC. Amino acid sequence: CSVEETGFGYTF. Full variable domain (rest looked up from reference TRBV29-1 and TRBJ1-2): SAVISQKPSRDICQRGTSLTIQCQVDSQVTMMFWYRQQPGQSLTLIATANQGSEATYESGFVIDKFPISRPNLTFSTLTVSNMSPEDSSIYLCSVEETGFGYTFGSGTRLTVV.

This clone was found a few times. Other DNA sequences within the sample encode an identical CDR3. The genes are TRBV7-2 and TRBJ1-2; TRBD1 matches 7 bases. The CDR3 spans 13 residues. Per germline, CDR1 SGHTA and CDR2 FQGNSA. J gave up 8 bases and V 0 bases, and 3 bases lay outside the gene matches. The CDR3 region is CASSLALRGGYTF. The CDR3 region has the DNA TGTGCCAGCAGCTTAGCGCTCAGGGGGGGCTACACCTTC.

The rearrangement joins TRBV15 to TRBJ2-3; 10 bases match TRBD1. The CDR3 spans 16 residues. Germline CDR1 is LNHNV and CDR2 is YYDKDF (reference sequence). J gave up 3 bases and V 5 bases, and 8 bases lay outside the gene matches. CDR3 protein: CATSADPGQGTDTQYF. As DNA, the CDR3 is TGTGCCACCAGCGCCGATCCGGGACAGGGGACAGATACGCAGTATTTT.

The gene calls are TRBV19 and TRBJ1-1; D unresolved. The CDR3 is made up of 13 amino acids. Germline V gives CDR1 LNHDA, CDR2 SQIVND (reference sequence). Trimming cost V 6 bases and J 7 bases, with 15 bases left between them. Written as DNA, the CDR3 is TGTGCCAGTAGCCCTGCGGTGGGCGATGAAGCTTTCTTT. Its translation is CASSPAVGDEAFF.

The rearrangement links TRBV4-1 to TRBJ1-2; D is unclear. The CDR3 sequence is 16 residues long. Germline assignment: CDR1 MGHRA and CDR2 YSYEKL. The V gene lost 1 base and the J gene lost 8 bases, with 20 bases spanning the gap. CDR3 sequence reads: CASSQGPVTGVGGYTF. CDR3 DNA sequence: TGCGCCAGCAGCCAAGGTCCCGTAACTGGGGTCGGGGGCTACACCTTC.

The chain has TRBV19 and TRBJ2-7, with 8 nucleotides matching TRBD1. Germline lookup yields CDR1 LNHDA and CDR2 SQIVND (reference sequence). The V segment lost 5 bases and the J segment 2 bases; nucleotides outside the gene matches: 11. The CDR3 sequence is 16 residues long. The CDR3 is CASSVTGDTLTYEQYF. The CDR3 DNA reads as TGTGCCAGTAGTGTGACAGGGGACACCCTCACCTACGAGCAGTACTTC.

V is TRBV25-1 and J is TRBJ2-7; possibly TRBD1 for D (6 bases). The germline CDR1 and CDR2 sequences are MGHDK and SYGVNS. There are 13 residues in the CDR3. The V end was cut by 7 bases, the J end by 3 bases, with 13 bases between. The DNA for the CDR3 is TGTGCCAGCACGGGGACATATCTCTACGAGCAGTACTTC. Its protein product is CASTGTYLYEQYF.

This chain uses TRBV2 with TRBJ2-7; D call uncertain. This CDR3 region has 11 residues. Per germline, CDR1 SNHLY and CDR2 FYNNEI. V was clipped by 2 bases and J by 7 bases, with 6 bases between them. The CDR3 sequence: CASSENWEQYF. CDR3 DNA sequence: TGTGCCAGCAGTGAAAACTGGGAGCAGTACTTC.